This T cell receptor beta chain was recorded in a study of blood T cell repertoires in COVID-19. On the study more broadly: COVID-19 samples collected from the United States, Italy and Spain covered acute and convalescent phases.

V lost 1 base, J lost 1 base, and 7 bases lay in between. The V gene's germline CDR1 is SGHTA and CDR2 FQGNSA. This CDR3 has 14 amino acids. In the original workflow: Scientists estimated how many nucleated cells there were by amplifying reference gene primers. TCRdb keeps only in-frame clones here, not all; method: immunoSEQ multiplex PCR. V and J calls and clone size follow that table, whereas D and trimming were derived from the DNA. Among about 82,000 clones listed, 78% were seen once. The V gene is TRBV7-2, the J gene TRBJ2-5; weak D call: TRBD2 (5 bases). The receptor's source is a man aged 60 to 75 with COVID-19, enrolled during active disease. Specimen: peripheral blood. The CDR3 region has the DNA TGTGCCAGCAGCTTAGGGCGGGCCCAAGAGACCCAGTACTTC. Protein: CASSLGRAQETQYF.